This TCR beta chain was sequenced for a study of identifying expanded T cells in peripheral blood. TCRdb's table, derived via immunoSEQ multiplex PCR, lists solely in-frame clones and lacks some. The sample includes 95,000 to 100,000 clones, approximately 90% of them seen just once. The sequence derives from a person between 18 and 69 years old in good health. The sequenced sample was blood.

The CDR3 bases are TGTGCCAGCTCACCACGGGAGAATTCACCCCTCCACTTT. It is translated as CASSPRENSPLHF. This chain joins TRBV18 and TRBJ1-6; D call uncertain. The CDR3 is 13 amino acids. Germline loops: CDR1 KGHSH, CDR2 LQKENI. The V end lost 1 base, the J end lost 7 bases, and 5 bases lay between the germline ends. The whole variable domain, remainder taken from reference TRBV18 and TRBJ1-6, is NAGVMQNPRHLVRRRGQEARLRCSPMKGHSHVYWYRQLPEEGLKFMVYLQKENIIDESGMPKERFSAEFPKEGPSILRIQQVVRGDSAAYFCASSPRENSPLHFGNGTRLTVT.